These 21 T cell receptor beta chains were all obtained from the same sample, sequenced in a study of CD8 T cells in ankylosing spondylitis. Findings and caveats of the study: A motif in TCR beta, a set of roughly 8 highly homologous variants, appeared characteristic of ankylosing spondylitis blood.

These receptors lack a known antigen. TCRdb recomputed calls from the 5' RACE reads with MiXCR, one row per CDR3 protein. The sample comprises approximately 550,000 distinct CDR3 sequences, roughly 12% of which are singletons, and almost 7% rests with the top ten. What was sequenced was blood, either unsorted or a sorted T cell fraction (not recorded which). The receptors were gathered from a male donor with ankylosing spondylitis.

This clonotype has at least ten counts. This rearrangement joins TRBV5-1 to TRBJ2-3; D perhaps matches TRBD2 (5 bases). V lost 3 bases and J lost 0, with 11 bases in between. CDR3 length: 15 residues. The germline gives CDR1 SGHRS, CDR2 YFSETQ. In nucleotides, the CDR3 is TGCGCCAGCAGCTCGGATGGCGGGAGCACAGATACGCAGTATTTT. Translation gives CASSSDGGSTDTQYF. The entire variable domain, with the rest obtained from reference TRBV5-1 and TRBJ2-3, is as follows: KAGVTQTPRYLIKTRGQQVTLSCSPISGHRSVSWYQQTPGQGLQFLFEYFSETQRNKGNFPGRFSGRQFSNSRSEMNVSTLELGDSALYLCASSSDGGSTDTQYFGPGTRLTVL.

This clonotype appeared many times. The V and J genes are TRBV20-1 and TRBJ1-2, with D unclear. The V end lost 5 bases, the J end lost 8 bases, and 12 bases lay between the germline ends. Germline CDR1 and CDR2: DFQATT and SNEGSKA (reference sequence). The CDR3 loop spans 11 amino acids. The CDR3 DNA reads as TGCAGTGCTCCCCGGGTAGTCGGCTACACCTTC. Residues: CSAPRVVGYTF.

V and J are TRBV20-1 and TRBJ2-7, with 13 bases fitting TRBD2. CDR1 is DFQATT and CDR2 is SNEGSKA in the germline V gene (reference sequence). The CDR3 is made up of 14 amino acids. The V and J ends lost 5 bases and 3 bases, in that order; junction bases with no gene match: 4. The CDR3 DNA is TGCAGTGCTTCCGGGACTAGCGGGATCTACGAGCAGTACGTC. It yields the protein CSASGTSGIYEQYV.

The chain is built from TRBV6-5 and TRBJ1-1; 10 bases are shared with TRBD1. V lost 6 bases, J lost 11 bases, and 6 bases stayed unmatched. CDR1 and CDR2 (germline): MNHEY, SVGAGI. The length of the CDR3 is 12 residues. This chain's CDR3 is CASSRTGGHAFF. The CDR3 region has the DNA TGTGCCAGCAGCCGGACAGGGGGTCACGCTTTCTTT.

This clonotype was counted ten times or more. The rearrangement links TRBV27 to TRBJ2-4, with TRBD1 identical over 9 bases. The CDR3 loop spans 15 amino acids. V was pared by 4 bases and J by 6 bases, with 7 bases of the junction left unmatched. The germline CDR1 and CDR2 sequences are MNHEY and SMNVEV (reference sequence). In DNA, the CDR3 is TGTGCCAGCAGTTCCCGACAGGGGGGTGGAAACATTCAGTACTTC. Residues: CASSSRQGGGNIQYF.

This clonotype was seen a few times. V usage is TRBV5-1 and J usage is TRBJ2-1; TRBD2 matches at 12 bases. The germline V gene encodes CDR1 SGHRS and CDR2 YFSETQ. Unmatched junction bases numbered 4, after V lost 0 bases and J lost 6 bases. The CDR3 consists of 16 residues. The CDR3 reads CASSLGLAGDGNEQFF. The CDR3 region has the DNA TGCGCCAGCAGCTTGGGACTAGCGGGAGATGGCAATGAGCAGTTCTTC.

This clonotype has just a few counts. The V and J genes are TRBV6-4 and TRBJ2-2, with D uncertain. Trimming left V 4 bases short and J 1 base short, with 7 bases between. This CDR3 is built from 14 residues. The germline V gene has CDR1 MRHNA and CDR2 SNTAGT. CDR3 bases: TGTGCCAGCAGTGTTCGACAGAACACCGGGGAGCTGTTTTTT. It translates to CASSVRQNTGELFF.

This clonotype came up a few times. The chain links TRBV5-1 to TRBJ2-1; D is tentatively TRBD1 or TRBD2 (5 bases each). V lost 6 bases, J lost 4 bases, and 14 bases lay in between. Germline CDR1 reads SGHRS; CDR2 reads YFSETQ. The CDR3 runs 14 residues. Here the CDR3 reads CASTFRDGYNEQFF. The CDR3 DNA sequence: TGCGCCAGCACCTTTCGGGACGGTTACAATGAGCAGTTCTTC.

The gene calls are TRBV5-1 and TRBJ2-1, with 7 bases lining up with TRBD2. Germline trimming cut 5 bases from V and 4 bases from J; bases unmatched to any gene: 0. This CDR3 spans 12 amino acids. The germline V gene encodes CDR1 SGHRS and CDR2 YFSETQ. CDR3 loop: CASRREYNEQFF. The CDR3 DNA follows: TGCGCCAGCAGGCGGGAGTACAATGAGCAGTTCTTC. Combining the CDR3 with reference TRBV5-1 and TRBJ2-1 gives the whole variable domain KAGVTQTPRYLIKTRGQQVTLSCSPISGHRSVSWYQQTPGQGLQFLFEYFSETQRNKGNFPGRFSGRQFSNSRSEMNVSTLELGDSALYLCASRREYNEQFFGPGTRLTVL.

The chain carries TRBV7-8 and TRBJ2-2; 11 bases line up with TRBD2. Germline CDR1 reads SGHVS; CDR2 reads FQNEAQ. This CDR3 comprises 15 residues. Germline trimming cut 5 bases from V and 4 bases from J; bases unmatched to any gene: 3. CDR3 DNA sequence: TGTGCCAGCAGCAAACTAGCGGGAGTCACCGGGGAGCTGTTTTTT. Protein: CASSKLAGVTGELFF.

This clonotype has just a few counts. The rearrangement uses TRBV5-1 and TRBJ2-5, with D possibly TRBD1 on 5 matching bases. Per germline, CDR1 SGHRS and CDR2 YFSETQ. Trimming left V 0 bases short and J 4 bases short, with 10 bases between. The CDR3 consists of 14 residues. The chain's CDR3 is CASSLVGRPETQYF. The CDR3 nucleotides are TGCGCCAGCAGCTTGGTGGGGCGCCCAGAGACCCAGTACTTC.

The rearrangement uses TRBV12-3 or TRBV12-4 and TRBJ2-1, with D possibly matching TRBD2 (6 bases). The CDR3 runs to 13 residues. V gave up 5 bases and J gave up 9 bases, with 14 bases separating them. The CDR3 loop is CASSPRGSGEQFF. The CDR3 DNA sequence: TGTGCCAGCAGTCCCCGGGGTAGCGGTGAGCAGTTCTTC.

The CDR3 DNA reads TGTGCCAGCAGTGAAATCGGCACCAATCAGCCCCAGCATTTT. Residues: CASSEIGTNQPQHF. This chain uses TRBV6-1 with TRBJ1-5; D is undetermined. The ends were cut back, 2 bases at V and 3 bases at J, with 8 bases in the middle. The germline gives CDR1 MNHNS, CDR2 SASEGT. The CDR3 is 14 amino acids.

The chain couples TRBV11-2 to TRBJ1-4; no clear D gene. Germline V gives CDR1 SGHAT, CDR2 FQNNGV. V dropped 0 bases and J dropped 8 bases, with 16 bases sitting between them. The CDR3 is 16 residues long. This chain's CDR3 is CASSLEGGRLSEKLFF. The DNA for the CDR3 is TGTGCCAGCAGCTTAGAAGGCGGACGTCTCAGCGAAAAACTGTTTTTT.

In this sample, this clonotype turned up many times. V gene TRBV29-1 combines with J gene TRBJ1-4; tentative D call: TRBD1 (5 bases). Trimming left V 7 bases short and J 3 bases short, with 15 bases between. Germline CDR1 and CDR2: SQVTM and ANQGSEA. There are 14 residues in the CDR3. The CDR3 spells CSARDSKSNEKLFF. CDR3 in DNA: TGCAGCGCCAGGGATTCTAAGTCTAATGAAAAACTGTTTTTT.

This clonotype showed up just a few times. The chain links TRBV24-1 to TRBJ2-1; D is unresolved. Germline CDR1 KGHDR, CDR2 SFDVKD. Deletions cut 4 bases from V and 8 bases from J, with 17 bases between. The length of the CDR3 is 15 residues. The CDR3 DNA sequence: TGTGCCACCAGTGAAAGGACCGTTTTATACGATGAGCAGTTCTTC. It specifies CATSERTVLYDEQFF.

The rearrangement uses TRBV3-1 and TRBJ2-2, with D perhaps matching TRBD2 (6 bases). This CDR3 region has 13 residues. The V end was cut by 3 bases, the J end by 6 bases, with 8 bases between. Germline V CDR1 and CDR2: LGHDT, YNNKEL (reference sequence). The CDR3 region has the DNA TGTGCCAGCAGCCAGGGGGGTCCCGGGGAGCTGTTTTTT. As protein: CASSQGGPGELFF.

This clonotype was counted many times. The chain links TRBV7-8 to TRBJ1-1, with 7 bases matching TRBD1. V shed 5 bases, J shed 4 bases, and the junction held 13 bases outside the gene matches. The CDR3 has 16 amino acids. The germline V gene has CDR1 SGHVS and CDR2 FQNEAQ. The CDR3 sequence is CASSQDRINGGTEAFF. The CDR3 bases are TGTGCCAGCAGCCAGGACAGGATCAACGGGGGCACTGAAGCTTTCTTT.

The sample holds many counts of this clonotype. The chain carries TRBV3-1 and TRBJ2-5, with D unclear. The CDR3 length is 14 residues. Germline V CDR1 and CDR2: LGHDT, YNNKEL (reference sequence). Trimming left V 1 base short and J 3 bases short, with 9 bases between. The CDR3 sequence: CASSQGEPEETQYF. CDR3 nucleotides: TGTGCCAGCAGCCAAGGCGAACCGGAAGAGACCCAGTACTTC.

This sequence joins TRBV5-1 and TRBJ2-7; unclear D gene. Germline V lookup: CDR1 SGHRS, CDR2 YFSETQ. The CDR3 sequence is 15 residues long. The germline V and J ends were trimmed by 4 bases and 3 bases, with 17 bases remaining between them. The CDR3 region has the DNA TGCGCCAGCAGCACGCCCCAGGCAGGCATCTACGAGCAGTACTTC. The encoded protein is CASSTPQAGIYEQYF. Variable domain in full (rest from reference TRBV5-1 and TRBJ2-7): KAGVTQTPRYLIKTRGQQVTLSCSPISGHRSVSWYQQTPGQGLQFLFEYFSETQRNKGNFPGRFSGRQFSNSRSEMNVSTLELGDSALYLCASSTPQAGIYEQYFGPGTRLTVT.

The rearrangement joins TRBV12-3 or TRBV12-4 to TRBJ1-2, with 7 bases that match TRBD1. The CDR3 extends over 13 amino acids. V shed 3 bases and J 4 bases; nucleotides not matched to a gene: 2. CDR3 sequence reads: CASSFAGGYGYTF. The DNA for the CDR3 is TGTGCCAGCAGTTTCGCAGGGGGCTATGGCTACACCTTC.